This T cell receptor (beta chain) was retrieved from a study of coeliac disease. The repertoire was sequenced with immunoSEQ multiplex PCR; TCRdb's copy has only in-frame clones and lacks some. The table has about 3,700 clones, 60% to 80% seen once. Study results and limitations: Intraepithelial and lamina propria fractions were not highly pure. Active celiac intraepithelial and lamina propria samples had lower TRB and TRG clonality than control samples.

V lost 4 bases to trimming and J lost 3 bases; unmatched junction nucleotides: 10. CDR1 SGHNT and CDR2 YYREEE come from the germline V gene (reference sequence). The CDR3 has 16 residues. Notes on this clone: Its antigen remains unknown.

The clonotype was recovered from a young man with celiac disease. This chain uses TRBV5-4 with TRBJ2-7; TRBD1 matches 10 bases. The sequenced material came from intraepithelial lymphocytes from the gut. CDR3 sequence: CASSPKGGTGVYEQYF. The CDR3 nucleotides are TGTGCCAGCAGCCCGAAAGGTGGGACAGGGGTCTACGAGCAGTACTTC.